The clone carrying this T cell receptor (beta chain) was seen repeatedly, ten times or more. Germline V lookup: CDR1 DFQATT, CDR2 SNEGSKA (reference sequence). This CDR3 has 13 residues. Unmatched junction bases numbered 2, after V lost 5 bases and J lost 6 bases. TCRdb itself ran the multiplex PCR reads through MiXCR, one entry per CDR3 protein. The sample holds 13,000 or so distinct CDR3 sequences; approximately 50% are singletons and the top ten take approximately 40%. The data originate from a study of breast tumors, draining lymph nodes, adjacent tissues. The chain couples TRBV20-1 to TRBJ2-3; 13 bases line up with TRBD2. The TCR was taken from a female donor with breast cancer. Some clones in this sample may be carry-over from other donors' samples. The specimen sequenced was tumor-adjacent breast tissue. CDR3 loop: CSAPGLAGDTQYF. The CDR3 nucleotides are TGCAGTGCTCCGGGACTAGCGGGGGATACGCAGTATTTT.